This T cell receptor beta chain comes out of a study of T cells expressing NK-cell markers. Findings and caveats of the study: Also leading the CD3+CD56-NKG2C+ fraction in a handful of donors were these clonotypes. In several donors, dominant CD3+CD56+NKG2C+ clones formed roughly 1.0-7.5% of CD8+ cells.

With regard to this clonotype: Its antigen is unidentified.

Germline CDR1 SGHVS, CDR2 FQNEAQ. This CDR3 is 15 amino acids long. Generation of TCR beta cDNA was performed by 5'RACE template switching incorporating UMIs. No DNA is given; TCRdb re-called the 5' RACE reads and lists each CDR3 protein once. This sample's clone table lists approximately 420,000 distinct CDR3 sequences. This sequence originates from a woman aged 50 to 60 in good health. Sequenced sample: blood T cells: a sorted CD56 or NKG2C T cell subset, CD4+ or CD8+ T cells, or bulk PBMC T cells (not recorded which). The gene calls are TRBV7-8 and TRBJ2-1; TCRdb proposes TRBD2, but this gene call is untestable without DNA. This chain's CDR3 is CASSLWGTSPNEQFF.